This TCR beta chain was retrieved from a study of T cell responses to AZD1222 COVID-19 vaccine. Study conclusions and caveats: Dominant CD4 TCR responses targeted spike regions 160-218 and 743-854. At baseline, just a handful of AZD1222 recipients tested seropositive. Reportedly, close to half of spike-specific TCRs are directed against unmutated variant regions. Spike-specific TCR breadth and depth rose after two AZD1222 doses.

Sequencing was performed with immunoSEQ multiplex PCR; in TCRdb, only in-frame clones are kept and a portion is missing. The table records 70,000 or so clones, 75% to 85% of them present only once. To note about this clone: Antigen unknown.

Between the trimmed V and J ends, which lost 6 bases and 4 bases, there was a span of 12 bases. The CDR3 runs 13 residues. Germline values: CDR1 LNHDA, CDR2 SQIVND (reference sequence). The receptor's source is an adult in good health. The sequenced sample was peripheral blood, obtained on day 0 of MenACWY control vaccination. The chain links TRBV19 to TRBJ1-2, with a tentative D call TRBD1 (6 bases). CDR3 amino acids: CASSPGQSYGYTF. CDR3 DNA sequence: TGTGCCAGTAGCCCCGGACAGTCCTATGGCTACACCTTC.